This TCR beta chain originates from a study of cytomegalovirus exposure and HLA in healthy donors. As for the study in general: Genetic ancestry analysis placed 75% to 85% of the 400 or so donors that were genotyped in the Caucasian-associated cluster.

The ends lost 4 bases at V and 2 bases at J; junction bases unmatched: 8. Looked up from germline, CDR1 is SGHAT and CDR2 is FQNNGV. The CDR3 totals 16 residues. Study-wide points: The listing of 150 to 200 TCR beta chains classed them as cytomegalovirus-associated. Another analysis was done later, and it associated around 16,000 TCR beta sequences with HLA alleles at 0.05 false discovery rate. TCR association rates varied by HLA locus in a later analysis, with DRB1 highest and HLA-C lowest.

The PCR was carried out with 60 Vbeta primers and 13 Jbeta primers. The data were produced by immunoSEQ multiplex PCR, yet TCRdb's version contains in-frame clones alone and is incomplete. The sample lists around 150,000 clones; 55% to 70% were seen once. In the case of this clone: Its antigen is not identified.

The rearrangement uses TRBV11-2 and TRBJ1-5; the match to TRBD1 covers 7 bases. The sequence was obtained from a woman aged 40 to 49 in good health and CMV-seropositive. The sample was PBMCs. CDR3 residues: CASSSQGIGGNQPQHF. The CDR3 bases are TGTGCCAGCAGCTCACAGGGGATTGGGGGCAATCAGCCCCAGCATTTT.